This T cell receptor (beta chain) appears in the sequencing data of a study of blood T cells in healthy people across ages. CDR1 is MNHNS and CDR2 is SASEGT in the germline V gene. Trimming took 2 bases from V and 7 from J; bases not matched to a gene: 7. The CDR3 runs to 16 residues. Sample-barcoded 5' priming and a J-beta primer mix drove a second PCR of 7 to 11 cycles. In TCRdb, the 5' RACE reads were re-called with MiXCR into one record per CDR3 protein. The table records 1.5 million to 2 million distinct CDR3 sequences, over 25% of them present only once. This clonotype occurred a few times. The sample consisted of blood. The genes are TRBV6-1 and TRBJ1-6; 8 nucleotides match TRBD1. This sequence was found in a woman aged 25-40 years in good health. The CDR3 sequence: CASSEQGQGINSPLHF. CDR3 coding DNA: TGTGCCAGCAGTGAACAAGGACAGGGCATCAATTCACCCCTCCACTTT.